This paragraph covers one T cell receptor beta chain sequence. The data belong to a study of T cell clones after liver transplantation. Study context: Without induction therapy, subjects received standard immunosuppression until 12-24 months post-transplant.

Sequencing was performed with immunoSEQ multiplex PCR; in TCRdb, only in-frame clones are kept and a portion is missing. The table shows 77,000 or so clones, with roughly 80% occurring only once. This CDR3 has 17 residues. The germline CDR1 and CDR2 sequences are LNHNV and YYDKDF (reference sequence). Trimming shortened V by 0 bases and J by 4 bases, and 18 bases separated the two germline ends. The chain is built from TRBV15 and TRBJ1-2, with D hard to call. The clonotype comes from a human patient who received a liver transplant. The graft donor may have contributed some T cells. The source was CD4+ T cells from blood, collected 12 months after liver transplant. The CDR3 sequence: CATSRDLEEGNSYGYTF. The CDR3 nucleotides are TGTGCCACCAGCAGAGACCTGGAGGAAGGGAATAGCTATGGCTACACCTTC.